This T cell receptor (beta chain) was sequenced for a study of T-cell memory formation after mild COVID-19. Study-wide results and caveats: Pre-infection memory showed some responding clones, and this suggested that cross-reactive memory joined.

One entry per CDR3 protein results from TCRdb running MiXCR on the 5' RACE reads. This table holds 100,000 to 130,000 distinct CDR3 sequences, roughly an eighth found once. This clonotype was recorded a few times. Its matching antigen is unknown. The sequence came from a man aged 18 to 29 who had mild COVID-19 (a few samples of this study predate the infection). Cell type and time point are not known. The sample taken for sequencing was PBMCs or a T cell subset sorted from them (not recorded which).

For the CDR3, the DNA is TGTGCCAGCAGCCGGGACGGGGAAGTTGGGCCCCAGCATTTT. This translates into CASSRDGEVGPQHF. The V and J genes are TRBV7-6 and TRBJ1-5, with a possible D match to TRBD1 (5 bases). Looked up from germline, CDR1 is SGHVS and CDR2 is FNYEAQ. V was shortened by 5 bases and J by 9 bases, with 17 bases between the two germline ends. The CDR3 is made up of 14 amino acids.